Shown below are 8 T cell receptor beta chains from a single sample sequenced in a study of spatial heterogeneity in lung cancer. General study points: Mutation counts in tumors were tracked by counts of expanded intratumoral alpha and beta TCRs.

The time point: sample taken at primary tumor resection. One entry per CDR3 protein, called by TCRdb with MiXCR from the 5' RACE reads. The sample lists thousands of distinct CDR3 sequences, 6% to 7% occurring once. Their antigens are not known. The sample in question was lung tumor tissue, obtained at surgery. The receptor set was obtained from a female donor with early-stage non-small cell lung cancer.

This clonotype is medium-sized by share. The chain couples TRBV28 to TRBJ2-7; D is unclear. Trimming left V 5 bases short and J 0 bases short, with 17 bases between. The CDR3 is made up of 16 amino acids. Germline V lookup: CDR1 MDHEN, CDR2 SYDVKM. The DNA of the CDR3 is TGTGCCAGCAGTACCGGAAGTGGGGTGGGCTCCTACGAGCAGTACTTC. Translated, it gives CASSTGSGVGSYEQYF. Based on the CDR3 plus reference TRBV28 and TRBJ2-7, the full variable domain is DVKVTQSSRYLVKRTGEKVFLECVQDMDHENMFWYRQDPGLGLRLIYFSYDVKMKEKGDIPEGYSVSREKKERFSLILESASTNQTSMYLCASSTGSGVGSYEQYFGPGTRLTVT.

This clonotype is classed as medium-sized (0.01 to 0.1%). The rearrangement links TRBV20-1 to TRBJ2-2, with D unresolved. Germline CDR1 and CDR2: DFQATT and SNEGSKA (reference sequence). V was trimmed by 3 bases and J by 5 bases, leaving 10 bases between them. The CDR3 length is 13 residues. The CDR3 sequence: CSASPRGTGELFF. In nucleotides, the CDR3 is TGCAGTGCTAGTCCCCGAGGAACCGGGGAGCTGTTTTTT.

Many counts were recorded for this clonotype. The rearrangement uses TRBV5-6 and TRBJ2-5; D is unclear. Germline values: CDR1 SGHDT, CDR2 YYEEEE. The CDR3 has 15 residues. V was clipped by 2 bases and J by 2 bases, with 13 bases between them. The CDR3 DNA is TGTGCCAGCAGCTTTGGTACTCCTGGGCAAGAGACCCAGTACTTC. Translating it yields CASSFGTPGQETQYF.

This clonotype is labeled medium-sized. The chain combines TRBV28 with TRBJ2-5; the D is unclear. CDR1 is MDHEN and CDR2 is SYDVKM in the germline V gene. The CDR3 spans 11 residues. V was clipped by 3 bases and J by 6 bases, with 5 bases between them. The chain's CDR3 is CASSFLQTQYF. The CDR3 bases are TGTGCCAGCAGTTTTCTCCAGACCCAGTACTTC. The variable domain in full, with the rest retrieved from reference TRBV28 and TRBJ2-5, is DVKVTQSSRYLVKRTGEKVFLECVQDMDHENMFWYRQDPGLGLRLIYFSYDVKMKEKGDIPEGYSVSREKKERFSLILESASTNQTSMYLCASSFLQTQYFGPGTRLLVL.

This clonotype was recorded many times. This sequence joins TRBV27 and TRBJ2-7; D possibly corresponds to TRBD2 (5 bases). The germline CDR1 and CDR2 sequences are MNHEY and SMNVEV (reference sequence). The CDR3 sequence is 13 residues long. Trimming left V 5 bases short and J 6 bases short, with 14 bases between. CDR3 nucleotides: TGTGCCAGCAGTGCCGTTCGGGGTGCCGAGCAGTACTTC. Protein: CASSAVRGAEQYF.

This clonotype was seen repeatedly, ten times or more. The V gene is TRBV6-6, the J gene TRBJ2-5, with D perhaps assigned TRBD1 or TRBD2 (5 bases each). The CDR3 runs to 16 residues. In germline, CDR1 is MNHNY, CDR2 SVGAGI (reference sequence). V was cut by 8 bases and J by 6 bases, with 25 bases left in between. CDR3 sequence reads: CASAPDGRGALKTQYF. As DNA, the CDR3 is TGTGCCAGCGCGCCCGACGGACGAGGGGCTTTGAAGACCCAGTACTTC.

This clonotype was seen many times. CDR3 sequence: CASRAAGRTEQFF. The DNA for the CDR3 is TGCGCCAGCAGGGCAGCTGGCCGGACGGAGCAGTTCTTC. This sequence joins TRBV10-1 and TRBJ2-1; no clear D gene. Germline V CDR1 and CDR2: WNHNN, SYGVQD (reference sequence). Between the trimmed V and J ends, which lost 6 bases and 10 bases, there was a span of 16 bases. The CDR3 sequence is 13 residues long.

By sample fraction, this clonotype is medium-sized. The genes are TRBV29-1 and TRBJ1-2, with unresolved D. This CDR3 region has 14 residues. Trimming removed 0 bases from V and 7 bases from J, with 15 bases in between. The germline V gene has CDR1 SQVTM and CDR2 ANQGSEA. CDR3 protein: CSVEDPMDGFGYTF. CDR3 bases: TGCAGCGTTGAAGACCCCATGGACGGCTTTGGCTACACCTTC.